A single sample gave rise to the 5 T cell receptor beta chains below, sequenced in a study of shared clonotypes between healthy human individuals (dated by TCRdb to the early 2020s). The protocol used for the library was the immunoSEQ multiplex PCR assay. TCRdb obtained this table from immuneACCESS and retained in-frame rearrangements with V and J assigned. These tables miss some clones; where compared with another copy, unresolved V genes account for less than half of the shortfall, and the remainder is unexplained. The sample table lists roughly 1 million clones, 60% to 80% of them with a count of one. The top ten constitute roughly 1.5% of the sample. The specimen was memory CD4+ T cells sorted from blood. Interpreted using the paper, the cell subset or site label stands for: CD45RA-negative fraction. Every receptor here comes from a man aged 18 to 30 in good health.

The chain couples TRBV7-6 to TRBJ1-1; perhaps TRBD1 as D (5 bases). V was shortened by 1 base and J by 3 bases, with 15 bases between the two germline ends. Germline values: CDR1 SGHVS, CDR2 FNYEAQ. The CDR3 runs to 16 residues. CDR3 sequence: CASSLGGSRVDTEAFF. CDR3 nucleotides: TGTGCCAGCAGCTTAGGGGGCAGTCGTGTGGACACTGAAGCTTTCTTT.

The chain combines TRBV15 with TRBJ2-2; D is possibly TRBD1 (6 bases). The CDR3 loop spans 16 amino acids. CDR1 is LNHNV and CDR2 is YYDKDF in the germline V gene (reference sequence). The V end lost 0 bases, the J end lost 3 bases, and 11 bases lay between the germline ends. The CDR3 loop reads CATSREGQGYTGELFF. As DNA, the CDR3 is TGTGCCACCAGCAGAGAAGGTCAGGGGTACACCGGGGAGCTGTTTTTT.

This clone was detected only a few times. Additional DNA sequences in this sample encode the identical CDR3. The chain links TRBV2 to TRBJ2-3, with a possible D match to TRBD1 (5 bases). Germline V gives CDR1 SNHLY, CDR2 FYNNEI. The CDR3 length is 11 residues. Trimming shortened V by 6 bases and J by 5 bases, and 6 bases separated the two germline ends. The CDR3 loop reads CASSREDTQYF. The CDR3 nucleotides are TGTGCCAGCAGCAGGGAAGATACGCAGTATTTT.

The chain links TRBV5-6 to TRBJ1-1; a possible D gene is TRBD1 (6 bases). V shed 0 bases and J shed 10 bases, with 19 bases lying between them. CDR1 and CDR2 from the germline V gene are SGHDT and YYEEEE. CDR3 length equals 15 residues. For the CDR3, the DNA is TGTGCCAGCAGCTTGGACGCGGACAGAGGGGGTCTAGCTTTCTTT. Protein product: CASSLDADRGGLAFF.

The CDR3 sequence is CASSRTGGFTEAFF. For the CDR3, the DNA is TGTGCCAGCTCAAGGACAGGGGGCTTCACTGAAGCTTTCTTT. The chain couples TRBV18 to TRBJ1-1; 11 bases align to TRBD1. This CDR3 has 14 residues. V dropped 5 bases and J dropped 4; count of bases not matched to a gene: 3. In germline, CDR1 is KGHSH, CDR2 LQKENI.